This is a list of T cell receptor beta chains from one sample in a study of cytomegalovirus exposure and HLA in healthy donors. The method was immunoSEQ multiplex PCR; TCRdb's version includes in-frame clones alone and lacks a portion of them. The sample holds fewer than 150,000 clones, approximately 79% seen once. Sequenced: PBMCs. Every receptor here comes from a female donor in good health and CMV-seronegative. CDR3s include the opening cysteine and the closing phenylalanine or tryptophan. The order of the fields is V gene, D gene, J gene, clone size, CDR3 protein, CDR3 DNA. The D gene is left open where the match is weak. Some rows mark clone size as missing; the rest say once, few, many or name a class of expanded clone.

>TRBV29-1|-|TRBJ2-2|-
CSVEGLLNTGELFF
TGCAGCGTTGAGGGGCTTCTGAACACCGGGGAGCTGTTTTTT
>TRBV5-1|-|TRBJ1-2|-
CASSLTGTYGYTF
TGCGCCAGCAGCTTGACAGGGACCTATGGCTACACCTTC
>TRBV27|-|TRBJ2-2|few
CASSLRTRGELFF
TGTGCCAGCAGTTTACGGACTCGAGGGGAGCTGTTTTTT
>TRBV6-1|TRBD1|TRBJ1-3|-
CASSAPTGRGNTIYF
TGTGCCAGCAGTGCCCCGACAGGGCGTGGAAACACCATATATTTT
>TRBV5-5|-|TRBJ2-5|-
CASSLVADGTQYF
TGTGCCAGCAGCTTGGTCGCGGATGGGACCCAGTACTTC
>TRBV25-1|TRBD1|TRBJ2-7|-
CASSDTGGDRLYEQYF
TGTGCCAGCAGTGATACAGGGGGCGATCGACTCTACGAGCAGTACTTC
>TRBV4-1|-|TRBJ2-1|-
CASSQVASYTSQPNEQFF
TGCGCCAGCAGCCAAGTAGCGTCATACACATCACAGCCCAATGAGCAGTTCTTC
>TRBV5-1|-|TRBJ2-2|-
CASSLGAGQPNTGELFF
TGCGCCAGCAGCTTGGGGGCCGGACAGCCCAACACCGGGGAGCTGTTTTTT
>TRBV29-1|-|TRBJ1-1|-
CSVEVHSMNTEAFF
TGCAGCGTTGAAGTCCACTCCATGAACACTGAAGCTTTCTTT
>TRBV30|-|TRBJ2-7|once
CAWAGAGYEQYF
TGTGCCTGGGCGGGGGCGGGCTACGAGCAGTACTTC
>TRBV5-5|-|TRBJ1-3|few
CASSPTATGGNTIYF
TGTGCCAGCAGCCCGACAGCCACGGGTGGAAACACCATATATTTT
>TRBV14|TRBD2|TRBJ2-7|-
CASSPGLAGPYEQYF
TGTGCCAGCAGCCCAGGACTAGCGGGACCCTACGAGCAGTACTTC
>TRBV28|-|TRBJ2-7|-
CASSLASSYEQYF
TGTGCCAGCAGTTTAGCTAGCTCCTACGAGCAGTACTTC
>TRBV15|-|TRBJ2-7|few
CATSRSNLPTGEQYF
TGTGCCACCAGCAGATCTAACCTCCCGACTGGCGAGCAGTACTTC
>TRBV6-1|-|TRBJ2-5|-
CASSEEGGQYVTQYF
TGTGCCAGCAGTGAAGAGGGGGGACAGTACGTGACCCAGTACTTC
>TRBV9|TRBD1|TRBJ1-2|-
CASSPTGTGNYGYTF
TGTGCCAGCAGCCCAACCGGGACAGGAAATTATGGCTACACCTTC
>TRBV6-1|-|TRBJ2-7|-
CASSGSLTPYEQYF
TGTGCCAGCAGTGGTAGCCTGACCCCCTACGAGCAGTACTTC
>TRBV4-2|TRBD2|TRBJ2-7|-
CASSQYYLGGSGYEQYF
TGTGCCAGCAGCCAATACTACCTGGGAGGGAGTGGCTACGAGCAGTACTTC
>TRBV28|TRBD2|TRBJ2-7|once
CASSIAGGLSYEQYF
TGTGCCAGCAGCATAGCGGGAGGTCTCTCCTACGAGCAGTACTTC
>TRBV6-5|TRBD1|TRBJ2-7|few
CASRTPGQGIYEQYF
TGTGCCAGCAGGACACCGGGACAGGGGATTTACGAGCAGTACTTC
>TRBV29-1|-|TRBJ2-1|-
CSVEPTKTAFNEQFF
TGCAGCGTTGAACCGACTAAGACGGCTTTCAATGAGCAGTTCTTC
>TRBV6-1|TRBD1|TRBJ2-7|-
CASSEDRGGYYEQYF
TGTGCCAGCAGTGAAGACAGGGGTGGATACTACGAGCAGTACTTC
>TRBV4-1|-|TRBJ1-2|-
CASSQEVNGDYGYTF
TGCGCCAGCAGCCAAGAAGTAAACGGTGACTATGGCTACACCTTC
>TRBV30|-|TRBJ1-6|few
CASPKRLTF
TGTGCCTCGCCCAAGAGGCTCACCTTT
>TRBV7-3|TRBD2|TRBJ2-1|once
CASSLKVAGGYNEQFF
TGTGCCAGCAGCTTAAAGGTAGCGGGAGGGTACAATGAGCAGTTCTTC
>TRBV27|TRBD2|TRBJ2-7|-
CASSESGNEEQYF
TGTGCCAGCAGTGAAAGCGGGAATGAGGAGCAGTACTTC
>TRBV15|-|TRBJ2-7|-
CATSRAGGSYEQYF
TGTGCCACCAGCAGGGCGGGCGGATCCTACGAGCAGTACTTC
>TRBV10-3|TRBD1|TRBJ1-2|-
CAIRGGTKTGLDYGYTF
TGTGCCATCAGAGGGGGCACGAAGACGGGTCTTGACTATGGCTACACCTTC
>TRBV5-1|TRBD1|TRBJ1-1|-
CASSKGQLNTEAFF
TGCGCCAGCAGCAAGGGACAGCTGAACACTGAAGCTTTCTTT
>TRBV15|TRBD1|TRBJ2-7|-
CATSSLDRGHEQYF
TGTGCCACCAGCAGTCTGGACAGGGGCCACGAGCAGTACTTC
>TRBV6-1|TRBD2|TRBJ2-7|once
CASSRTSGTYEQYF
TGTGCCAGCAGTAGGACTAGCGGGACCTACGAGCAGTACTTC
>TRBV6-5|TRBD2|TRBJ2-7|-
CASSYQVGTILYEQYF
TGTGCCAGCAGTTACCAAGTCGGGACTATCCTCTACGAGCAGTACTTC
>TRBV15|TRBD2|TRBJ2-2|-
CATRVSGRETGELFF
TGTGCCACCAGGGTTAGCGGGAGGGAAACCGGGGAGCTGTTTTTT
>TRBV14|-|TRBJ1-1|once
CASSPLSGVSTEAFF
TGTGCCAGCAGCCCTTTATCCGGGGTGAGCACTGAAGCTTTCTTT
>TRBV27|TRBD2|TRBJ2-7|-
CASSLSPGLAGTYEQYF
TGTGCCAGCAGTTTAAGCCCGGGACTAGCGGGGACCTACGAGCAGTACTTC
>TRBV29-1|TRBD1|TRBJ1-1|-
CSVAGTGRVHTEAFF
TGCAGCGTAGCGGGGACAGGGAGGGTTCACACTGAAGCTTTCTTT
>TRBV7-6|TRBD1|TRBJ2-2|-
CASGQGAGGELFF
TGTGCCTCCGGACAGGGGGCGGGCGGGGAGCTGTTTTTT
>TRBV28|-|TRBJ1-2|-
CASSSRVTEGYTF
TGTGCCAGCAGTTCCAGGGTGACGGAGGGCTACACCTTC
>TRBV27|TRBD2|TRBJ2-1|once
CASNLIGTSSYNEQFF
TGTGCCAGCAACCTCATCGGGACTAGCTCCTACAATGAGCAGTTCTTC
>TRBV5-1|TRBD1|TRBJ1-2|-
CASSPQGQGARYGYTF
TGCGCCAGCAGCCCTCAGGGACAGGGGGCAAGGTATGGCTACACCTTC